This T cell receptor beta chain was identified in a study of blood T cell repertoires in COVID-19. Study information: Whether acute or convalescent, the COVID-19 samples came from the United States, Italy and Spain. In each case, the material was cDNA or gDNA derived from T cells, B-cell-depleted T cells, or PBMCs.

Authors' methods: By means of reference gene primer amplification, nucleated cell counts were estimated. Method: immunoSEQ multiplex PCR; TCRdb's copy keeps in-frame clones and lacks some. That table is the source of V, J and clone size, and D and trimming were worked out from the DNA. The sample shows 70,000 to 90,000 clones, approximately 88% of them seen only once. V was pared by 3 bases and J by 4 bases, with 9 bases between. Germline V gene lookup returns CDR1 SGHRS and CDR2 YFSETQ. CDR3 length: 13 residues. The TCR sequence derives from a human donor in a cohort sampled during active COVID-19. The V gene is TRBV5-1, the J gene TRBJ2-3; D unresolved. Sequencing was performed on peripheral blood. The chain's CDR3 is CASSSLPADTQYF. The CDR3 region has the DNA TGCGCCAGCAGCTCCTTGCCGGCAGATACGCAGTATTTT.